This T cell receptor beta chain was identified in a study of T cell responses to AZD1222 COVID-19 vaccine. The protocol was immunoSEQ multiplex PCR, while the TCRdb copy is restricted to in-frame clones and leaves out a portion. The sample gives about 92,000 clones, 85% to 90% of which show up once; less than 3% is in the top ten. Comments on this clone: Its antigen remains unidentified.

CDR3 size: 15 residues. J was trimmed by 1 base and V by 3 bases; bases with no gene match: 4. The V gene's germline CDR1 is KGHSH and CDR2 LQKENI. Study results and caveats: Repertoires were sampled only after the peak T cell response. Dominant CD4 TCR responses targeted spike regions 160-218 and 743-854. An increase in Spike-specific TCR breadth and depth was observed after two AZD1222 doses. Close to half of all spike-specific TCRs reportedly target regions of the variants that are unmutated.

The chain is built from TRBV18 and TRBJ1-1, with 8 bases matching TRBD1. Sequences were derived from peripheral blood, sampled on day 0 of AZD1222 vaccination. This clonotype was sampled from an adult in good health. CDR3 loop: CASSPSDRANTEAFF. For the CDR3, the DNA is TGTGCCAGCTCACCGTCGGACAGGGCGAACACTGAAGCTTTCTTT.